This section outlines one T cell receptor (beta chain) sequence together with its context. The same CDR3 can be traced to other DNA sequences in this sample. The CDR3 has 15 amino acids. V was trimmed by 4 bases and J by 1 base, leaving 14 bases between them. Per the germline V gene, CDR1 is SGHRS and CDR2 is YFSETQ. These data come from a study of blood T cell repertoires in COVID-19. Individuals drawn from around 25 US areas were about 18 to 100 years old. Categorization into cohorts depended on clinical history that participants reported. What the recovered Cohort 3 donors had was two negative PCRs, clearance, or symptom resolution. In the original workflow: Nucleated cell number was recorded as an estimate derived from reference gene primer amplification. The repertoire was sequenced with immunoSEQ multiplex PCR; TCRdb's copy has only in-frame clones and lacks some. V, J and clone size reflect that table, while D and trimming were determined from the DNA. The top ten hold 15% to 20% of the sample, which has under 200,000 clones, about four fifths seen once.

Material for sequencing was PBMCs or T cells enriched from blood (not recorded which). This clonotype was obtained from a man between 60 and 75 years old who had recovered from COVID-19. This chain connects TRBV5-1 to TRBJ1-1; D is ambiguous. CDR3 sequence: CASSLGRVGNTEAFF. DNA of the CDR3: TGCGCCAGCAGCCTGGGCCGGGTGGGGAACACTGAAGCTTTCTTT.